The TCR beta chain under discussion was sequenced for a study of CD8 T cells in ankylosing spondylitis. Study-wide results and limits: A TCR beta motif made of 7 to 9 highly homologous variants seemed typical of ankylosing spondylitis blood.

In this sample, this clonotype turned up a few times. The antigen is unknown. One entry per CDR3 protein results from TCRdb running MiXCR on the 5' RACE reads. The data contain about 200,000 distinct CDR3 sequences, more than 10% of them singletons. Germline assignment: CDR1 MGHRA and CDR2 YSYEKL. Losses at the gene ends were 1 base for V and 7 bases for J; bases not matched to a gene: 13. CDR3 length equals 18 residues. The chain joins TRBV4-1 to TRBJ2-1; 10 bases are shared with TRBD2. Sequencing was carried out using blood, either unsorted or a sorted T cell fraction (not recorded which). The TCR sequence derives from a male donor with ankylosing spondylitis or in good health (not recorded which). The CDR3 nucleotides are TGCGCCAGCAGCCAAGTGGCTAGCGGGGGCCCCGGGGAGAATGAGCAGTTCTTC. It encodes CASSQVASGGPGENEQFF.